Reported below is one T cell receptor beta chain. Its antigen is unknown. This record comes from a study of T cell responses to AZD1222 COVID-19 vaccine. This CDR3 is built from 11 residues. Germline V lookup: CDR1 MNHEY, CDR2 SVGAGI. The ends were cut back, 8 bases at V and 4 bases at J, with 8 bases in the middle. Study-wide results and caveats: Baseline serology detected seropositivity in only six AZD1222 recipients. There were repertoire samples only from the period after the peak T cell response.

Here immunoSEQ multiplex PCR was the method, and the copy in TCRdb shows in-frame clones only, minus some. The top ten hold 0.9% to 1.2% of the sample, which has 130,000 or so clones, approximately 91% seen once. The receptor was isolated from an adult who received the AZD1222 COVID-19 vaccine. This sample comprised peripheral blood, obtained 28 days after the second AZD1222 dose. The chain combines TRBV6-5 with TRBJ1-2, with unresolved D. In nucleotides, the CDR3 is TGTGCCAGCCGGACGGTCTATGGCTACACCTTC. It codes for CASRTVYGYTF.